This TCR beta chain emerged from a study of T cell repertoires in cytomegalovirus infection. Overall study context: CMV infection together with matching HLA type was indicated by public TCR beta signatures. Notes on the study in general: CMV-specific HLA-C-restricted TCR beta clonotypes dominated the ex vivo response.

TCRdb redid the calling of the reads with MiXCR, one entry per CDR3 protein. The table lists about 100,000 distinct CDR3 sequences, roughly two fifths of them singletons. This clonotype has only a few counts. The antigen remains undetermined. This clonotype was obtained from a human donor in good health (CMV status not recorded). Some clones in this sample may be carry-over from other donors' samples. This specimen was CD8+ T cells from cultured PBMCs, taken from culture after CMV antigen stimulation.

CDR3 sequence: CASSRSGTGVGELFF. The CDR3, as DNA: TGTGCCAGTAGTAGATCCGGGACAGGGGTCGGGGAGCTGTTTTTT. The J gene is TRBJ2-2, the V gene TRBV19; TRBD1 matches at 10 bases. CDR1 is LNHDA and CDR2 is SQIVND in the germline V gene (reference sequence). The V and J ends lost 4 bases and 7 bases, in that order; junction bases with no gene match: 6. The CDR3 extends over 15 amino acids. Based on the CDR3 plus reference TRBV19 and TRBJ2-2, the full variable domain is DGGITQSPKYLFRKEGQNVTLSCEQNLNHDAMYWYRQDPGQGLRLIYYSQIVNDFQKGDIAEGYSVSREKKESFPLTVTSAQKNPTAFYLCASSRSGTGVGELFFGEGSRLTVL.